The clone carrying this TCR beta chain was detected ten times or more. From 2 million PBMCs stored at -80 C, the unsorted libraries were generated. The entry originates in a study of neurological immune-mediated disorders. Germline V gene sequence: CDR1 ENHRY, CDR2 SYGVKD. The length of the CDR3 is 11 residues. V lost 6 bases and J lost 2, with 5 bases in between. The cDNA was generated by 5'RACE with 10-nucleotide random UMIs. Each sequencing run yielded over 160 million TCR-beta sequences from 15-18 subjects. One entry per CDR3 protein results from TCRdb running MiXCR on the 5' RACE reads. The data show around 80,000 distinct CDR3 sequences, with 10% seen just once and roughly 2% held by the top ten.

The receptor was derived from a middle-aged man in good health. Source material: PBMCs. The chain recombines TRBV10-3 with TRBJ2-7, with D unresolved. CDR3 loop: CAISLTYEQYF. The DNA of the CDR3 is TGTGCCATCAGCCTAACCTACGAGCAGTACTTC.